The next 31 T cell receptor beta chains were all read from a single sample in a study of spatial heterogeneity in lung cancer. Specified time point: sample taken at primary tumor resection. TCRdb re-called the 5' RACE reads with MiXCR, one entry per CDR3 protein. This sample has some 39,000 distinct CDR3 sequences, with nearly 7% found just once. Sequences were derived from PBMCs, sampled at surgery. These receptors all come from a female donor with early-stage non-small cell lung cancer.

In its sample, this clonotype was seen a few times. This sequence joins TRBV19 and TRBJ2-2; the D gene is possibly TRBD1 (5 bases). Germline V gene data show CDR1 as LNHDA and CDR2 as SQIVND (reference sequence). CDR3 length: 15 amino acids. Trimming stripped 5 bases from V and 4 bases from J, with 14 bases between. The CDR3 protein is CASSVTAAGTGELFF. The CDR3, as DNA: TGTGCCAGTAGTGTGACAGCCGCCGGCACCGGGGAGCTGTTTTTT.

This clonotype was detected a few times. The genes are TRBV7-2 and TRBJ2-7; TRBD1 might be the D (6 bases). Germline loops: CDR1 SGHTA, CDR2 FQGNSA. The length of the CDR3 is 13 residues. The ends were cut back, 5 bases at V and 2 bases at J, with 10 bases in the middle. CDR3 in DNA: TGTGCCAGCAGCCGGGACAAAGCCTACGAGCAGTACTTC. Amino acids: CASSRDKAYEQYF.

This clonotype appeared a few times. The chain has TRBV20-1 and TRBJ2-3; 8 bases line up with TRBD1. The CDR3 has 14 amino acids. With 6 bases clipped from V and 4 bases from J, the junction kept 9 bases outside the gene matches. Germline lookup yields CDR1 DFQATT and CDR2 SNEGSKA (reference sequence). As DNA, the CDR3 is TGCAGTGCCGCCCCGGGACAGGTCCCAGATACGCAGTATTTT. The encoded protein is CSAAPGQVPDTQYF.

This clonotype was counted ten times or more. The rearrangement joins TRBV5-1 to TRBJ2-1; possibly TRBD1 for D (5 bases). Between the trimmed V and J ends, which lost 2 bases and 10 bases, there was a span of 7 bases. This CDR3 comprises 11 residues. The germline V gene has CDR1 SGHRS and CDR2 YFSETQ. The CDR3 reads CASSFNREQFF. The CDR3 DNA reads TGCGCCAGCAGCTTTAACAGGGAGCAGTTCTTC.

Ten or more counts support this clonotype. The CDR3 sequence: CASKGGGTDTQYF. In nucleotides, the CDR3 is TGCGCCAGCAAGGGGGGGGGCACAGATACGCAGTATTTT. This sequence joins TRBV5-1 and TRBJ2-3, with D possibly being TRBD2 (7 bases). V was pared by 6 bases and J by 1 base, with 9 bases between. This CDR3 is built from 13 residues. Germline V gene sequence: CDR1 SGHRS, CDR2 YFSETQ.

This clonotype has only a few counts. The chain recombines TRBV5-1 with TRBJ2-1, with 16 bases identical to TRBD2. The junction had 6 bases not matched to a gene; V was cut back by 3 bases and J by 9 bases. Germline values: CDR1 SGHRS, CDR2 YFSETQ. This CDR3 has 16 amino acids. The CDR3 protein is CASSSGLAGGQSEQFF. For the CDR3, the DNA is TGCGCCAGCAGCTCGGGACTAGCGGGGGGGCAAAGTGAGCAGTTCTTC. Using reference TRBV5-1 and TRBJ2-1 for the parts outside the CDR3, the full variable domain is KAGVTQTPRYLIKTRGQQVTLSCSPISGHRSVSWYQQTPGQGLQFLFEYFSETQRNKGNFPGRFSGRQFSNSRSEMNVSTLELGDSALYLCASSSGLAGGQSEQFFGPGTRLTVL.

In regard to this clonotype: An end of the junction does not agree with germline; a read error may underlie this. The rearrangement joins TRBV20-1 to TRBJ2-2; tentatively, D is TRBD2 (6 bases). The CDR3 extends over 12 amino acids. The germline V gene encodes CDR1 DFQATT and CDR2 SNEGSKA (reference sequence). CDR3 region: CSARRGTGGLFF. The CDR3, as DNA: TGCAGTGCTAGACGGGGCACCGGGGGGCTGTTTTTT.

This clonotype was counted ten times or more. The chain links TRBV11-2 to TRBJ2-6; no definite D call. Germline V gene data show CDR1 as SGHAT and CDR2 as FQNNGV. CDR3 length: 15 amino acids. The V gene lost 5 bases and the J gene lost 2 bases, with 10 bases spanning the gap. The CDR3 region has the DNA TGTGCCAGCAGCCATGAAGGGCCTGGGGCCAACGTCCTGACTTTC. Residues: CASSHEGPGANVLTF.

This clonotype was counted at least ten times. V usage is TRBV20-1 and J usage is TRBJ2-1; D not certain. Germline assignment: CDR1 DFQATT and CDR2 SNEGSKA (reference sequence). The CDR3 consists of 12 residues. V lost 6 bases to trimming and J lost 2 bases, with 8 bases between them. This CDR3 is CSAPPTYNEQFF. The CDR3 nucleotides read TGCAGTGCGCCGCCGACCTACAATGAGCAGTTCTTC.

The CDR3 is CASSIEGGERNGYTF. CDR3 nucleotides: TGTGCCAGTAGTATAGAAGGAGGGGAACGTAATGGCTACACCTTC. The chain carries TRBV19 and TRBJ1-2; a possible D gene is TRBD1 (5 bases). Germline V gene lookup returns CDR1 LNHDA and CDR2 SQIVND (reference sequence). The CDR3 length is 15 residues. V gave up 0 bases and J gave up 6 bases, with 14 bases separating them.

About this clonotype: This clone may be a read error of a much larger clone one base away. V usage is TRBV3-1 and J usage is TRBJ2-3, with 10 bases that match TRBD2. In germline, CDR1 is LGHDT, CDR2 YNNKEL (reference sequence). There are 17 residues in the CDR3. After removal of 3 bases from V and 7 bases from J, the junction contained 13 bases not matched to a gene. In DNA, the CDR3 is TGTGCCAGCAGCCAGATGGCAAGCGGGGGGGCCCGGTATACGCAGTATTTT. Encoded protein: CASSQMASGGARYTQYF.

This chain uses TRBV20-1 with TRBJ1-1; 7 nucleotides match TRBD1. Per the germline V gene, CDR1 is DFQATT and CDR2 is SNEGSKA (reference sequence). V dropped 1 base and J dropped 4; count of bases not matched to a gene: 3. The CDR3 totals 13 residues. CDR3 region: CSARVPGGTEAFF. Written as DNA, the CDR3 is TGCAGTGCTAGAGTTCCAGGGGGCACTGAAGCTTTCTTT.

There are a few counts of this clonotype. This chain uses TRBV6-2 or TRBV6-3 with TRBJ2-7, with TRBD2 matching over 12 bases. The CDR3 is made up of 18 amino acids. V shed 4 bases and J 2 bases; nucleotides not matched to a gene: 12. Germline CDR1 and CDR2: MNHEY and SVGEGT. The CDR3 loop is CASSLRAGLAGPTYEQYF. In DNA, the CDR3 is TGTGCCAGCAGTTTACGGGCAGGACTAGCGGGGCCAACCTACGAGCAGTACTTC.

This clonotype was counted many times. The CDR3 coding sequence is TGTGCCAGCAGCGTAGCTCGGACAGGAGAAGAGACCCAGTACTTC. Encoded protein: CASSVARTGEETQYF. This chain links TRBV9 with TRBJ2-5; 7 positions match TRBD1. The CDR3 is 15 amino acids. Germline assignment: CDR1 SGDLS and CDR2 YYNGEE. With 0 bases clipped from V and 3 bases from J, the junction kept 5 bases outside the gene matches.

The rearrangement uses TRBV7-2 and TRBJ1-4, with a weak D call TRBD1 (5 bases). In germline, CDR1 is SGHTA, CDR2 FQGNSA. This CDR3 spans 16 amino acids. Trimming removed 5 bases from V and 3 bases from J, with 16 bases in between. DNA of the CDR3: TGTGCCAGCAGCCCCCGCCCCGGAGGGGCTAATGAAAAACTGTTTTTT. This sequence encodes CASSPRPGGANEKLFF.

This clonotype was detected a few times. The chain combines TRBV7-2 with TRBJ1-2; TRBD1 might be the D (5 bases). The CDR3 runs 15 residues. From germline, CDR1 is SGHTA and CDR2 FQGNSA. The V end lost 6 bases, the J end lost 4 bases, and 18 bases lay between the germline ends. This CDR3 reads CASSSSPGTTYGYTF. The CDR3 coding sequence is TGTGCCAGCAGTTCATCCCCCGGGACTACCTATGGCTACACCTTC. The full variable domain, in which reference TRBV7-2 and TRBJ1-2 provide the parts outside the CDR3, is GAGVSQSPSNKVTEKGKDVELRCDPISGHTALYWYRQSLGQGLEFLIYFQGNSAPDKSGLPSDRFSAERTGGSVSTLTIQRTQQEDSAVYLCASSSSPGTTYGYTFGSGTRLTVV.

This clonotype was picked up a small number of times. The chain couples TRBV7-2 to TRBJ2-7, with no clear D. The CDR3 extends over 12 amino acids. Trimming removed 2 bases at V and 6 bases at J, with 8 bases between. Germline V gene data show CDR1 as SGHTA and CDR2 as FQGNSA. This chain's CDR3 is CASSLLRLEQYF. The CDR3 DNA is TGTGCCAGCAGCTTACTCCGTCTCGAGCAGTACTTC.

This clonotype was detected many times. This chain uses TRBV7-2 with TRBJ2-3; D is unclear. Germline V gives CDR1 SGHTA, CDR2 FQGNSA. The germline V and J ends were trimmed by 6 bases and 2 bases, with 6 bases remaining between them. The CDR3 covers 12 residues. The CDR3 DNA reads as TGTGCCAGCAGTCGTTTCACAGATACGCAGTATTTT. The encoded protein is CASSRFTDTQYF.

The table lists this clonotype with many counts. The chain has TRBV5-1 and TRBJ2-1; 8 bases are a match to TRBD2. With 0 bases clipped from V and 9 bases from J, the junction kept 8 bases outside the gene matches. The CDR3 contains 15 residues. Germline V gives CDR1 SGHRS, CDR2 YFSETQ. The CDR3 DNA reads as TGCGCCAGCAGCTTGGGCGGGGGGCCCCCCAGTGAGCAGTTCTTC. The encoded protein is CASSLGGGPPSEQFF. The whole variable domain, filled in from reference TRBV5-1 and TRBJ2-1, reads KAGVTQTPRYLIKTRGQQVTLSCSPISGHRSVSWYQQTPGQGLQFLFEYFSETQRNKGNFPGRFSGRQFSNSRSEMNVSTLELGDSALYLCASSLGGGPPSEQFFGPGTRLTVL.

This clonotype was seen ten or more times. This chain links TRBV5-1 with TRBJ1-1; D is perhaps TRBD1 (6 bases). This CDR3 spans 14 amino acids. Trimming took off 4 bases at V and 4 bases at J, with 14 bases between the two ends. The V gene's germline CDR1 is SGHRS and CDR2 YFSETQ. The CDR3 is CASSPHSGVTEAFF. CDR3 nucleotides: TGCGCCAGCAGCCCACATTCAGGGGTCACTGAAGCTTTCTTT.

The count of this clonotype is one. The chain couples TRBV12-3 or TRBV12-4 to TRBJ2-5; D not certain. V lost 6 bases, J lost 5 bases, and 13 bases lay in between. This CDR3 spans 13 amino acids. DNA for the CDR3: TGTGCCAGCAGAGCCTTGTCTGGGGAGACCCAGTACTTC. This sequence encodes CASRALSGETQYF.

V usage is TRBV6-5 and J usage is TRBJ2-2, with D perhaps assigned TRBD1 or TRBD2 (5 bases each). Germline V lookup: CDR1 MNHEY, CDR2 SVGAGI. Trimming shortened V by 1 base and J by 7 bases, and 10 bases separated the two germline ends. This CDR3 is 14 amino acids long. CDR3 region: CASSYWGKGGELFF. The CDR3 bases are TGTGCCAGCAGTTACTGGGGGAAGGGCGGGGAGCTGTTTTTT.

This clonotype came up a few times. This chain joins TRBV5-1 and TRBJ2-3, with D perhaps assigned TRBD1 or TRBD2 (5 bases each). The V end was cut by 3 bases, the J end by 2 bases, with 10 bases between. CDR3 length equals 14 residues. Germline V gene sequence: CDR1 SGHRS, CDR2 YFSETQ. CDR3 in DNA: TGCGCCAGCAGCTCCGGGACGAACACAGATACGCAGTATTTT. This translates into CASSSGTNTDTQYF.

This clonotype came up many times. V and J are TRBV7-9 and TRBJ1-1, with TRBD1 matching 8 bases. The CDR3 has 16 amino acids. V lost 0 bases and J lost 2; bases outside the gene matches: 5. The V gene's germline CDR1 is SEHNR and CDR2 FQNEAQ (reference sequence). CDR3 region: CASSLAPTGANTEAFF. In DNA form, the CDR3 reads TGTGCCAGCAGCTTAGCGCCGACAGGGGCCAACACTGAAGCTTTCTTT.

This clonotype was picked up many times. This chain links TRBV20-1 with TRBJ2-7, with 8 bases that match TRBD2. Losses at the gene ends were 3 bases for V and 2 bases for J; bases not matched to a gene: 9. CDR1 and CDR2 (germline): DFQATT, SNEGSKA (reference sequence). The CDR3 runs 15 residues. This CDR3 is CSARQSGRAAYEQYF. DNA for the CDR3: TGCAGTGCTAGGCAGAGCGGGAGAGCGGCCTACGAGCAGTACTTC.

Many counts were recorded for this clonotype. The gene calls are TRBV7-3 and TRBJ2-3; tentatively, D is TRBD1 or TRBD2 (5 bases each). V lost 0 bases to trimming and J lost 3 bases, with 10 bases between them. This CDR3 comprises 15 residues. Germline values: CDR1 SGHTA, CDR2 FQGTGA. The CDR3 DNA is TGTGCCAGCAGCTTAACGGGGGTGGAGACAGATACGCAGTATTTT. Translation: CASSLTGVETDTQYF.

Comments on this clonotype: A much more abundant neighbour one base away suggests this may be a read error. The V call is TRBV24-1, the J call TRBJ1-2, with D unresolved. V lost 5 bases to trimming and J lost 6 bases, with 15 bases between them. This CDR3 is built from 14 residues. Germline V lookup: CDR1 KGHDR, CDR2 SFDVKD. The CDR3 nucleotides are TGTGCCACCAGTGTTGGGTCCAGGAACAATGGCTACACCTTC. Translation gives CATSVGSRNNGYTF.

In this sample, this clonotype turned up a few times. V usage is TRBV5-1 and J usage is TRBJ2-1, with a possible D match to TRBD2 (5 bases). V was clipped by 4 bases and J by 8 bases, with 16 bases between them. This CDR3 has 14 residues. Germline assignment: CDR1 SGHRS and CDR2 YFSETQ. CDR3 residues: CASSRPELGYEQFF. CDR3 DNA: TGCGCCAGCAGCCGCCCCGAACTAGGTTATGAGCAGTTCTTC.

Ten or more counts support this clonotype. The gene calls are TRBV12-3 or TRBV12-4 and TRBJ2-5; the match to TRBD1 covers 9 bases. The CDR3 is made up of 14 amino acids. The trim removed 6 bases at V and 5 bases at J, leaving 7 bases unmatched. The CDR3 loop is CASSPGQGSETQYF. The CDR3 coding sequence is TGTGCCAGCAGCCCGGGACAGGGTAGTGAGACCCAGTACTTC.

There are many counts of this clonotype. The chain carries TRBV28 and TRBJ2-3, with D possibly being TRBD2 (6 bases). Germline assignment: CDR1 MDHEN and CDR2 SYDVKM. The CDR3 has 16 amino acids. Trimming removed 6 bases at V and 0 bases at J, with 16 bases between. CDR3 residues: CASSLHGGYSTDTQYF. Written as DNA, the CDR3 is TGTGCCAGCAGCCTTCACGGGGGTTATAGCACAGATACGCAGTATTTT.

This clonotype was seen a handful of times. J is TRBJ1-5 and V is TRBV12-3 or TRBV12-4; no clear D gene. Deletions cut 2 bases from V and 2 bases from J, with 10 bases between. This CDR3 spans 15 amino acids. CDR3 region: CASSLRPAGNQPQHF. In DNA form, the CDR3 reads TGTGCCAGCAGTTTAAGGCCGGCGGGCAATCAGCCCCAGCATTTT.